The T cell receptor beta chain under discussion was sequenced for a study of blood T cell repertoires in COVID-19. The sample holds one count of this clone. TCRdb's table, derived via immunoSEQ multiplex PCR, lists solely in-frame clones and lacks some. The table has under 65,000 clones, about nine tenths seen once. The CDR3 loop spans 15 amino acids. The J segment lost 4 bases and the V segment lost 0 bases, leaving 5 bases of the junction unmatched. Per germline, CDR1 SGHRS and CDR2 YFSETQ. The TCR comes from a woman of 80 years or more with COVID-19, enrolled during active disease. Sequenced input: peripheral blood. This chain joins TRBV5-1 and TRBJ2-5, with 8 bases fitting TRBD1. The CDR3 here is CASSLVGQGGETQYF. In nucleotides, the CDR3 is TGCGCCAGCAGCTTGGTTGGACAGGGCGGAGAGACCCAGTACTTC. The full variable domain, in which reference TRBV5-1 and TRBJ2-5 provide the parts outside the CDR3, is KAGVTQTPRYLIKTRGQQVTLSCSPISGHRSVSWYQQTPGQGLQFLFEYFSETQRNKGNFPGRFSGRQFSNSRSEMNVSTLELGDSALYLCASSLVGQGGETQYFGPGTRLLVL.